The 22 T cell receptor beta chains below come from one sample, sequenced in a study of cytomegalovirus exposure and HLA in healthy donors. Both 60 Vbeta primers and 13 Jbeta primers went into the PCR. Method: immunoSEQ multiplex PCR; TCRdb's copy keeps in-frame clones and lacks some. The sample has fewer than 200,000 clones; about 81% are singletons. Source material: PBMCs. The receptor set was obtained from a woman younger than 45 in good health and CMV-seronegative.

In regard to this clone: Sequence at one end of the junction differs from germline and may be a read error. J is TRBJ2-7 and V is TRBV7-9; the match to TRBD1 covers 9 bases. This CDR3 has 16 residues. Germline CDR1 and CDR2: SEHNR and FQNEAQ (reference sequence). CDR3 coding DNA: TGTTCCAGCAGCTTAGTTCCGGGACAGGGTTCCTACGAGCAGTACTTC. Amino acids: CSSSLVPGQGSYEQYF.

With regard to this clone: One end of the junction fails to match germline, which may point to a read error. The J gene is TRBJ2-7, the V gene TRBV7-9; D possibly corresponds to TRBD1 (6 bases). The length of the CDR3 is 15 residues. In germline, CDR1 is SEHNR, CDR2 FQNEAQ (reference sequence). The DNA for the CDR3 is TGTTCCAGCAGCCAAGACAGGCTTACGAGCTACGAGCAGTACTTC. Protein: CSSSQDRLTSYEQYF.

The rearrangement joins TRBV28 to TRBJ2-5, with 14 bases fitting TRBD2. CDR1 is MDHEN and CDR2 is SYDVKM in the germline V gene. Germline trimming cut 5 bases from V and 0 bases from J; bases unmatched to any gene: 11. CDR3 length: 19 amino acids. The CDR3 spells CASSKPGTSGGPNQETQYF. In nucleotides, the CDR3 is TGTGCCAGCAGTAAACCCGGGACTAGCGGGGGCCCAAACCAAGAGACCCAGTACTTC.

V is TRBV5-4 and J is TRBJ2-7; 12 bases line up with TRBD2. J lost 2 bases, V lost 4 bases, and 4 bases had no gene match. CDR3 size: 15 residues. Germline V gene lookup returns CDR1 SGHNT and CDR2 YYREEE (reference sequence). The CDR3 is CASSGTSGGTYEQYF. The CDR3 coding sequence is TGTGCCAGCAGCGGTACTAGCGGGGGGACCTACGAGCAGTACTTC. Filled out from reference TRBV5-4 and TRBJ2-7, the complete variable domain reads ETGVTQSPTHLIKTRGQQVTLRCSSQSGHNTVSWYQQALGQGPQFIFQYYREEENGRGNFPPRFSGLQFPNYSSELNVNALELDDSALYLCASSGTSGGTYEQYFGPGTRLTVT.

This clone showed up just a few times. The chain has TRBV5-1 and TRBJ1-4; TRBD1 matches at 9 bases. V lost 3 bases, J lost 2 bases, and 8 bases stayed unmatched. The germline CDR1 and CDR2 sequences are SGHRS and YFSETQ. CDR3 length: 17 amino acids. In DNA form, the CDR3 reads TGCGCCAGCAGCTCCCCCGGGACAGGGTACACTAATGAAAAACTGTTTTTT. This encodes CASSSPGTGYTNEKLFF.

V usage is TRBV19 and J usage is TRBJ1-1, with 8 bases identical to TRBD1. CDR1 and CDR2 (germline): LNHDA, SQIVND (reference sequence). This CDR3 is built from 13 residues. V was clipped by 4 bases and J by 6 bases; unmatched bases: 4. Written as DNA, the CDR3 is TGTGCCAGTAGTAACGGACAGGGACCTGAAGCTTTCTTT. It yields the protein CASSNGQGPEAFF.

The chain recombines TRBV7-2 with TRBJ2-2; 9 nucleotides align to TRBD1. With V trimmed by 8 bases and J by 6 bases, 13 bases remained unmatched. This CDR3 has 16 amino acids. The germline V gene encodes CDR1 SGHTA and CDR2 FQGNSA. In DNA form, the CDR3 reads TGTGCCAGCGGCCCCAGAGGGGACAGGGTTGCCGGGGAGCTGTTTTTT. Amino acid sequence: CASGPRGDRVAGELFF.

The rearrangement links TRBV15 to TRBJ2-4; TRBD2 agrees at 11 bases. This CDR3 spans 14 amino acids. The J segment lost 7 bases and the V segment lost 4 bases, leaving 3 bases of the junction unmatched. Germline V gene lookup returns CDR1 LNHNV and CDR2 YYDKDF (reference sequence). CDR3 loop: CATSTSSGGNIQYF. In DNA form, the CDR3 reads TGTGCCACCAGCACCTCTAGCGGGGGGAACATTCAGTACTTC. Variable domain in full (rest from reference TRBV15 and TRBJ2-4): DAMVIQNPRYQVTQFGKPVTLSCSQTLNHNVMYWYQQKSSQAPKLLFHYYDKDFNNEADTPDNFQSRRPNTSFCFLDIRSPGLGDTAMYLCATSTSSGGNIQYFGAGTRLSVL.

The genes are TRBV19 and TRBJ1-1; 8 nucleotides agree with TRBD1. The germline gives CDR1 LNHDA, CDR2 SQIVND (reference sequence). The V segment lost 5 bases and the J segment 5 bases; nucleotides outside the gene matches: 4. The CDR3 spans 13 residues. In DNA form, the CDR3 reads TGTGCCAGTAGTTCCGGACAGGGAACTGAAGCTTTCTTT. Translated: CASSSGQGTEAFF.

The rearrangement joins TRBV9 to TRBJ2-1, with D perhaps matching TRBD1 (7 bases). Trimming left V 4 bases short and J 8 bases short, with 19 bases between. The CDR3 length is 15 residues. The germline V gene encodes CDR1 SGDLS and CDR2 YYNGEE. Here the CDR3 reads CASSPTPGGGHEQFF. The CDR3 DNA reads as TGTGCCAGCAGCCCGACCCCAGGGGGAGGTCATGAGCAGTTCTTC.

The genes are TRBV7-2 and TRBJ2-1; 7 bases agree with TRBD2. Unmatched junction bases numbered 0, after V lost 2 bases and J lost 5 bases. The CDR3 loop spans 13 amino acids. Germline CDR1 is SGHTA and CDR2 is FQGNSA. The CDR3 sequence: CASSLRGDNEQFF. CDR3 sequence (DNA): TGTGCCAGCAGCTTACGGGGGGACAATGAGCAGTTCTTC.

J is TRBJ2-2 and V is TRBV5-1; a possible D gene is TRBD2 (6 bases). The germline CDR1 and CDR2 sequences are SGHRS and YFSETQ. This CDR3 spans 15 amino acids. V lost 0 bases to trimming and J lost 5 bases, with 11 bases between them. In nucleotides, the CDR3 is TGCGCCAGCAGCTTGGAGGCCGGGACTACCGGGGAGCTGTTTTTT. This gives the protein CASSLEAGTTGELFF.

The chain uses TRBV29-1 and TRBJ2-1; 8 bases align to TRBD2. The V and J ends lost 3 bases and 8 bases, in that order; junction bases with no gene match: 9. This CDR3 contains 14 residues. In germline, CDR1 is SQVTM, CDR2 ANQGSEA. CDR3: CSVDSGRTVDEQFF. The CDR3 DNA reads as TGCAGCGTTGACAGCGGGAGAACTGTCGATGAGCAGTTCTTC.

The chain couples TRBV2 to TRBJ1-1; 12 bases agree with TRBD1. Germline CDR1 reads SNHLY; CDR2 reads FYNNEI. This CDR3 has 13 amino acids. The J segment lost 8 bases and the V segment lost 9 bases, leaving 7 bases of the junction unmatched. This chain's CDR3 is CARQGQGASEAFF. The CDR3 nucleotides are TGTGCCAGACAGGGACAGGGGGCCTCGGAAGCTTTCTTT.

The chain carries TRBV27 and TRBJ1-5; maybe TRBD1 (5 bases). The V end lost 1 base, the J end lost 1 base, and 8 bases lay between the germline ends. The CDR3 sequence is 15 residues long. Germline CDR1 MNHEY, CDR2 SMNVEV (reference sequence). The CDR3 DNA reads as TGTGCCAGCAGTTTATATCCAGGGAGCAATCAGCCCCAGCATTTT. Its protein is CASSLYPGSNQPQHF.

This clone turned up a few times. This sequence joins TRBV4-1 and TRBJ1-2; 8 nucleotides align to TRBD1. There are 15 residues in the CDR3. The J segment lost 4 bases and the V segment lost 0 bases, leaving 4 bases of the junction unmatched. Germline-derived CDR1 and CDR2 are MGHRA and YSYEKL. DNA of the CDR3: TGCGCCAGCAGCCAAGAGGGACAGGCGCTCTATGGCTACACCTTC. Residues: CASSQEGQALYGYTF.

The chain links TRBV28 to TRBJ2-3; 13 bases match TRBD2. Germline CDR1 MDHEN, CDR2 SYDVKM. The CDR3 is 15 residues long. V gave up 5 bases and J gave up 7 bases; unmatched junction bases: 6. The CDR3 region is CASSRGTSGENTQYF. The CDR3 nucleotides read TGTGCCAGCAGTAGGGGGACTAGCGGGGAGAATACGCAGTATTTT.

This sequence joins TRBV9 and TRBJ2-1, with 10 bases lining up with TRBD2. CDR3 length: 15 residues. With V trimmed by 2 bases and J by 6 bases, 5 bases remained unmatched. Germline V CDR1 and CDR2: SGDLS, YYNGEE. The CDR3 is CASSVSSGSGNEQFF. The CDR3 DNA follows: TGTGCCAGCAGCGTCTCTAGCGGGAGTGGCAATGAGCAGTTCTTC.

This clone was recorded once. This rearrangement joins TRBV4-3 to TRBJ2-1, with D possibly being TRBD2 (7 bases). V was cut by 0 bases and J by 8 bases, with 17 bases left in between. Germline values: CDR1 LGHNA, CDR2 YSLEER. This CDR3 spans 16 amino acids. In DNA, the CDR3 is TGCGCCAGCAGCCAAGATGGAGGAGGGGGGGCCGATGAGCAGTTCTTC. This translates into CASSQDGGGGADEQFF.

This clone has more than one count but fewer than ten. This CDR3 is CAWSAGSYEQYF. Written as DNA, the CDR3 is TGTGCCTGGAGTGCCGGTTCCTACGAGCAGTACTTC. The J gene is TRBJ2-7, the V gene TRBV30; D uncertain. The germline V and J ends were trimmed by 1 base and 1 base, with 5 bases remaining between them. The germline V gene has CDR1 GTSNPN and CDR2 SVGIG (reference sequence). CDR3 size: 12 residues.

On this clone itself: Compared with germline, one end of the junction differs, possibly owing to a read error. The CDR3 sequence: CASSQEALAGAGANGLTF. CDR3 DNA: TGCGCCAGCAGCCAAGAAGCGCTAGCGGGGGCTGGGGCCAACGGCCTGACTTTC. The chain is built from TRBV4-1 and TRBJ2-6; TRBD2 agrees at 10 bases. This CDR3 contains 18 residues. Per the germline V gene, CDR1 is MGHRA and CDR2 is YSYEKL.

The V call is TRBV12-2, the J call TRBJ1-1; no DNA check was done on the table's D call, TRBD1. TRBV12-2 has pseudogene status. The CDR3 extends over 14 amino acids. The DNA of the CDR3 is TGTGCAAGTCGGAGAGGGGGTCTGAACACTGAAGCTTTCTTT. Protein product: CASRRGGLNTEAFF.